Sequencing of this T cell receptor (beta chain) was carried out in a study of blood T cell repertoires in COVID-19. Study background: PBMCs, B-cell-depleted T cells, or T cells provided the cDNA or gDNA that made up the material.

Sequencing was performed with immunoSEQ multiplex PCR; in TCRdb, only in-frame clones are kept and a portion is missing. The sample has around 430,000 clones, around nine tenths seen once; the top ten hold about 10%. Germline-derived CDR1 and CDR2 are LNHNV and YYDKDF (reference sequence). This CDR3 is 13 amino acids long. The trim removed 1 base at V and 9 bases at J, leaving 6 bases unmatched. The sequencing sample was made of PBMCs or T cells enriched from blood (not recorded which). This receptor was obtained from a woman in her fifties or sixties who had recovered from COVID-19. This chain uses TRBV15 with TRBJ2-7, with TRBD1 matching over 7 bases. CDR3 amino acids: CATSRVQGRGQYF. In DNA, the CDR3 is TGTGCCACCAGCAGAGTACAGGGGCGCGGGCAGTACTTC. The full variable domain, completed using reference TRBV15 and TRBJ2-7, is DAMVIQNPRYQVTQFGKPVTLSCSQTLNHNVMYWYQQKSSQAPKLLFHYYDKDFNNEADTPDNFQSRRPNTSFCFLDIRSPGLGDTAMYLCATSRVQGRGQYFGPGTRLTVT.